These T cell receptor beta chains were read from a single sample in a study of radiotherapy plus CTLA-4 blockade in lung cancer. Repertoires were generated with immunoSEQ multiplex PCR, while TCRdb's copy carries only in-frame clones and drops some. There are some 73,000 clones in the sample; around 76% occur only once, and 22% lies in the top ten. The sample consisted of peripheral blood, taken from a patient treated with radiotherapy plus ipilimumab. The source is a human donor with non-small cell lung cancer whose response to radiotherapy plus ipilimumab could not be evaluated. Some clones in this sample may be carry-over from other donors' samples. CDR3s include the opening cysteine and the closing phenylalanine or tryptophan. Fields, in order: D gene, V gene, clone size, J gene, CDR3 protein, CDR3 DNA. D genes are given only for firm matches. Size values are once, few and many counts, or a class for expanded clones, and some rows have none.

d_call: .; v_call: TRBV6-5; clone_size: .; j_call: TRBJ2-7; cdr3_aa: CASHAQTVRYEQYF; cdr3_nt: TGTGCCAGCCACGCACAGACAGTACGCTACGAGCAGTACTTC
d_call: TRBD1; v_call: TRBV19; clone_size: .; j_call: TRBJ1-2; cdr3_aa: CASSIRQGTVYGYTF; cdr3_nt: TGTGCCAGTAGTATACGACAGGGGACGGTCTATGGCTACACCTTC
d_call: .; v_call: TRBV28; clone_size: .; j_call: TRBJ2-7; cdr3_aa: CASSSGVYEQYF; cdr3_nt: TGTGCCAGCAGTTCGGGGGTGTACGAGCAGTACTTC
d_call: .; v_call: TRBV9; clone_size: .; j_call: TRBJ1-4; cdr3_aa: CASSASVGRGTNEKLFF; cdr3_nt: TGTGCCAGCAGCGCCTCTGTAGGCCGGGGAACTAATGAAAAACTGTTTTTT
d_call: TRBD2; v_call: TRBV4-2; clone_size: .; j_call: TRBJ2-3; cdr3_aa: CASSQDLAGGPDTQYF; cdr3_nt: TGTGCCAGCAGCCAAGATCTGGCGGGGGGGCCGGATACGCAGTATTTT
d_call: .; v_call: TRBV28; clone_size: .; j_call: TRBJ1-2; cdr3_aa: CASSFRQASYGYTF; cdr3_nt: TGTGCCAGCAGTTTCAGACAGGCGTCTTATGGCTACACCTTC
d_call: .; v_call: TRBV19; clone_size: few; j_call: TRBJ1-2; cdr3_aa: CASSTGADYGYTF; cdr3_nt: TGTGCCAGTAGTACGGGAGCGGACTATGGCTACACCTTC
d_call: TRBD1; v_call: TRBV7-2; clone_size: .; j_call: TRBJ1-2; cdr3_aa: CASSYRGSYGYTF; cdr3_nt: TGTGCCAGCAGTTACAGGGGGTCCTATGGCTACACCTTC
d_call: .; v_call: TRBV19; clone_size: .; j_call: TRBJ2-3; cdr3_aa: CASSLLGGETTDTQYF; cdr3_nt: TGTGCCAGTAGTTTACTAGGGGGGGAAACCACAGATACGCAGTATTTT
d_call: .; v_call: TRBV5-1; clone_size: .; j_call: TRBJ2-6; cdr3_aa: CASSPGSSGANVLTF; cdr3_nt: TGCGCCAGCAGCCCTGGGAGTTCTGGGGCCAACGTCCTGACTTTC
d_call: .; v_call: TRBV28; clone_size: .; j_call: TRBJ2-1; cdr3_aa: CASTREYLYNEQFF; cdr3_nt: TGTGCCAGCACCCGAGAATATCTCTACAATGAGCAGTTCTTC
d_call: TRBD1; v_call: TRBV7-9; clone_size: .; j_call: TRBJ2-7; cdr3_aa: CASSFGTGGPWEQYF; cdr3_nt: TGTGCCAGCAGCTTCGGGACAGGGGGCCCCTGGGAGCAGTACTTC
d_call: .; v_call: TRBV5-1; clone_size: .; j_call: TRBJ2-2; cdr3_aa: CASSLGQGMTGELFF; cdr3_nt: TGCGCCAGCAGCTTGGGGCAGGGGATGACCGGGGAGCTGTTTTTT
d_call: .; v_call: TRBV19; clone_size: .; j_call: TRBJ1-1; cdr3_aa: CASSMDVLGRGVTEAFF; cdr3_nt: TGTGCCAGTAGTATGGACGTTTTGGGCAGGGGTGTCACTGAAGCTTTCTTT
d_call: TRBD1; v_call: TRBV28; clone_size: .; j_call: TRBJ1-5; cdr3_aa: CASGAGQLNQPQHF; cdr3_nt: TGTGCCAGCGGGGCGGGACAGTTAAATCAGCCCCAGCATTTT
d_call: .; v_call: TRBV7-8; clone_size: .; j_call: TRBJ2-7; cdr3_aa: CASSAGLYWGTGRGEQYF; cdr3_nt: TGTGCCAGCAGCGCAGGTCTCTACTGGGGGACTGGTCGTGGCGAGCAGTACTTC
d_call: .; v_call: TRBV6-5; clone_size: .; j_call: TRBJ2-7; cdr3_aa: CASSTSLRGYEQYF; cdr3_nt: TGTGCCAGCAGCACCTCCCTCAGGGGTTACGAGCAGTACTTC
d_call: TRBD1; v_call: TRBV15; clone_size: .; j_call: TRBJ1-4; cdr3_aa: CATSRVGQGSEKLFF; cdr3_nt: TGTGCCACCAGCAGAGTGGGACAGGGGTCAGAAAAACTGTTTTTT
d_call: TRBD2; v_call: TRBV6-4; clone_size: .; j_call: TRBJ2-1; cdr3_aa: CASSLTSGLNEQFF; cdr3_nt: TGTGCCAGCAGCTTGACTAGCGGCCTCAATGAGCAGTTCTTC
d_call: .; v_call: TRBV2; clone_size: .; j_call: TRBJ2-2; cdr3_aa: CASTSEGGTGELFF; cdr3_nt: TGTGCCAGCACGTCCGAGGGCGGCACCGGGGAGCTGTTTTTT
d_call: TRBD2; v_call: TRBV18; clone_size: .; j_call: TRBJ2-5; cdr3_aa: CASSPGTRGETQYF; cdr3_nt: TGTGCCAGCTCACCTGGGACTAGGGGAGAGACCCAGTACTTC
d_call: .; v_call: TRBV6-1; clone_size: few; j_call: TRBJ1-4; cdr3_aa: CASSEMGRVSKLFF; cdr3_nt: TGTGCCAGCAGTGAAATGGGCAGGGTATCAAAACTGTTTTTT
d_call: TRBD1; v_call: TRBV10-3; clone_size: .; j_call: TRBJ1-2; cdr3_aa: CAISDSSGQGYGYTF; cdr3_nt: TGTGCCATCAGTGACAGTTCAGGACAGGGATATGGCTACACCTTC
d_call: .; v_call: TRBV7-2; clone_size: .; j_call: TRBJ1-5; cdr3_aa: CASSLEGGPYQPQHF; cdr3_nt: TGTGCCAGCAGCTTAGAAGGAGGTCCTTATCAGCCCCAGCATTTT
d_call: TRBD1; v_call: TRBV6-5; clone_size: .; j_call: TRBJ2-7; cdr3_aa: CASNRGQGRLYEQYF; cdr3_nt: TGTGCCAGCAACCGGGGACAGGGGAGACTCTACGAGCAGTACTTC
d_call: .; v_call: TRBV28; clone_size: .; j_call: TRBJ2-7; cdr3_aa: CASTLYGFAGEQYF; cdr3_nt: TGTGCCAGCACCCTTTATGGGTTTGCAGGAGAGCAGTACTTC
d_call: TRBD2; v_call: TRBV5-1; clone_size: .; j_call: TRBJ2-7; cdr3_aa: CASSLGNSGGGYEQYF; cdr3_nt: TGCGCCAGCAGCTTGGGTAATAGCGGGGGAGGCTACGAGCAGTACTTC
d_call: .; v_call: TRBV10-3; clone_size: .; j_call: TRBJ2-3; cdr3_aa: CATGRQLQGTTDTQYF; cdr3_nt: TGTGCCACCGGTCGACAGCTTCAGGGGACCACAGATACGCAGTATTTT
d_call: TRBD1; v_call: TRBV4-1; clone_size: .; j_call: TRBJ2-7; cdr3_aa: CASSQVEGQGFEQYF; cdr3_nt: TGCGCCAGCAGCCAAGTCGAGGGACAGGGGTTCGAGCAGTACTTC
d_call: .; v_call: TRBV5-1; clone_size: .; j_call: TRBJ2-7; cdr3_aa: CASSHGYSSSYEQYF; cdr3_nt: TGCGCCAGCAGCCATGGTTACAGTAGCTCCTACGAGCAGTACTTC